This paragraph reports one T cell receptor beta chain. Its specificity is not known. This sample was taken from a study of T cells in tuberculosis. Overall study context: CD1B tetramers identified T cells specific for mycobacterial lipid GMM. Study outcomes and limitations: Shorter CDR3-alpha in active tuberculosis partly drove smaller distances. Active tuberculosis TCR-alpha repertoires lay closer to GMM-specific TCRs than IGRA-negative controls, suggesting clonal expansion. Classification accuracy was 87% (AUROC roughly 0.88) with the GMM-specific repertoire.

The CDR3 contains 13 residues. The repertoire was sequenced with immunoSEQ multiplex PCR; TCRdb's copy has only in-frame clones and lacks some. The sample yields roughly 28,000 clones, nearly 90% seen once. The chain recombines TRBV21-1 with TRBJ2-7; the table's TRBD1 call for D was not verified on the DNA. TRBV21-1 is listed as a pseudogene. The sequencing sample was made of PBMCs. The sequence was collected from a donor between 10 and 29 years old with latent tuberculosis or without tuberculosis infection. CDR3 DNA: TGTGCCAGCAGCAAAGATGTCAGCTACGAGCAGTACTTC. Its translation: CASSKDVSYEQYF.